The 28 T cell receptor beta chains in this list originate from one sample, sequenced in a study of T cell repertoires in cytomegalovirus infection. Their antigens remain unidentified. Each CDR3 protein is one row after TCRdb ran MiXCR on the reads. The sample lists approximately 120,000 distinct CDR3 sequences, around 32% occurring once. This sample comprised CD8+ T cells from cultured PBMCs, obtained from culture after CMV antigen stimulation. The receptor source for this set is a human donor in good health (CMV status not recorded). Some clones in this sample may be carry-over from other donors' samples.

V is TRBV6-1 and J is TRBJ2-7; 8 positions agree with TRBD1. The germline V gene encodes CDR1 MNHNS and CDR2 SASEGT. This CDR3 comprises 15 residues. Losses at the gene ends were 3 bases for V and 7 bases for J; bases not matched to a gene: 11. Here the CDR3 DNA reads TGTGCCAGCAGTGACTGGGACAGGAGACCTGGAGAGCAGTACTTC. Its translation is CASSDWDRRPGEQYF.

The sample holds a few counts of this clonotype. The chain recombines TRBV4-3 with TRBJ1-6, with unresolved D. Germline lookup yields CDR1 LGHNA and CDR2 YSLEER. CDR3 length equals 16 residues. V was cut by 0 bases and J by 6 bases, with 12 bases left in between. The DNA of the CDR3 is TGCGCCAGCAGCCAAGATCAATACGGAATTAATTCACCCCTCCACTTT. Amino acids: CASSQDQYGINSPLHF.

The chain joins TRBV7-2 to TRBJ2-1; no firm D call. Per germline, CDR1 SGHTA and CDR2 FQGNSA. This CDR3 is 14 amino acids long. Deletions cut 5 bases from V and 5 bases from J, with 13 bases between. In DNA form, the CDR3 reads TGTGCCAGCAGCCGCGCCCCGGATCACAATGAGCAGTTCTTC. This translates into CASSRAPDHNEQFF.

The chain joins TRBV6-5 to TRBJ1-5; D call uncertain. This CDR3 has 14 residues. Germline V gene lookup returns CDR1 MNHEY and CDR2 SVGAGI. The germline V and J ends were trimmed by 8 bases and 0 bases, with 11 bases remaining between them. The CDR3 bases are TGTGCCAGCCGAGACCTGAATAGCAATCAGCCCCAGCATTTT. This gives the protein CASRDLNSNQPQHF.

This sequence joins TRBV10-3 and TRBJ1-2; D remains unclear. The CDR3 contains 13 residues. Trimming pared 5 bases from V and 4 bases from J, leaving 11 bases between. The V gene's germline CDR1 is ENHRY and CDR2 SYGVKD. Here the CDR3 reads CAISPGIFYGYTF. Written as DNA, the CDR3 is TGTGCCATCAGTCCCGGAATCTTCTATGGCTACACCTTC.

This clonotype turned up a few times. This rearrangement joins TRBV6-2 or TRBV6-3 to TRBJ1-2, with D maybe TRBD1 (5 bases). Germline V gene sequence: CDR1 MNHEY, CDR2 SVGEGT. The CDR3 has 13 amino acids. Trimming took off 7 bases at V and 4 bases at J, with 13 bases between the two ends. CDR3 in DNA: TGTGCCAGCACTTTCCTCGGGGCCTATGGCTACACCTTC. This encodes CASTFLGAYGYTF.

This rearrangement joins TRBV7-8 to TRBJ2-3; 13 bases agree with TRBD2. This CDR3 comprises 17 residues. Trimming at V came to 5 bases and at J to 5 bases, leaving 10 bases not matched to a gene. Per germline, CDR1 SGHVS and CDR2 FQNEAQ. The CDR3 protein is CASSPTSGGAGGDTQYF. Written as DNA, the CDR3 is TGTGCCAGCAGCCCCACTAGCGGGGGGGCCGGAGGAGATACGCAGTATTTT. Full variable domain (missing parts from reference TRBV7-8 and TRBJ2-3): GAGVSQSPRYKVAKRGQDVALRCDPISGHVSLFWYQQALGQGPEFLTYFQNEAQLDKSGLPSDRFFAERPEGSVSTLKIQRTQQEDSAVYLCASSPTSGGAGGDTQYFGPGTRLTVL.

The rearrangement links TRBV27 to TRBJ2-1; 8 bases are shared with TRBD1. Germline CDR1 reads MNHEY; CDR2 reads SMNVEV (reference sequence). The V gene end was trimmed by 9 bases and the J gene end by 7 bases; junction bases not matched to a gene: 8. The CDR3 is 13 residues long. CDR3 DNA: TGTGCCAGTGGGACAGGCTGGTCAAATGAGCAGTTCTTC. It is translated as CASGTGWSNEQFF.

The sample holds many counts of this clonotype. This chain links TRBV7-6 with TRBJ1-1; D not resolved. V was pared by 0 bases and J by 1 base, with 15 bases between. The CDR3 length is 17 residues. From germline, CDR1 is SGHVS and CDR2 FNYEAQ. CDR3 region: CASSLASVLGRNTEAFF. The CDR3 DNA is TGTGCCAGCAGCTTAGCCTCCGTCTTGGGGAGGAACACTGAAGCTTTCTTT.

This clonotype has just a few counts. The chain's CDR3 is CASQGSTRVLTF. The CDR3 nucleotides are TGTGCCAGCCAGGGCAGCACCCGCGTCCTGACTTTC. The rearrangement uses TRBV11-2 and TRBJ2-6; tentatively, D is TRBD1 (5 bases). This CDR3 region has 12 residues. With 8 bases removed from V and 12 bases from J, the gap between germline ends came to 14 bases. Per the germline V gene, CDR1 is SGHAT and CDR2 is FQNNGV.

This clonotype has a single count. The chain joins TRBV6-8 to TRBJ2-3, with 14 bases that match TRBD2. This CDR3 contains 19 residues. Unmatched junction bases numbered 12, after V lost 5 bases and J lost 2 bases. The germline V gene encodes CDR1 MNHGY and CDR2 SAAAGT. Here the CDR3 reads CASSPGLAGDLGPTDTQYF. The DNA of the CDR3 is TGTGCCAGCAGTCCGGGACTAGCGGGGGACCTAGGTCCCACAGATACGCAGTATTTT.

V gene TRBV5-4 combines with J gene TRBJ1-1; a weak D match, TRBD1 (5 bases). Looked up from germline, CDR1 is SGHNT and CDR2 is YYREEE (reference sequence). This CDR3 is built from 16 residues. Deletions cut 4 bases from V and 0 bases from J, with 16 bases between. CDR3 bases: TGTGCCAGCAGCCGATCCGGAGGGGTAGTGAACACTGAAGCTTTCTTT. Residues: CASSRSGGVVNTEAFF. Full variable domain (remainder filled in from reference TRBV5-4 and TRBJ1-1): ETGVTQSPTHLIKTRGQQVTLRCSSQSGHNTVSWYQQALGQGPQFIFQYYREEENGRGNFPPRFSGLQFPNYSSELNVNALELDDSALYLCASSRSGGVVNTEAFFGQGTRLTVV.

This clonotype was observed at least ten times. The gene calls are TRBV20-1 and TRBJ1-1; weak D call: TRBD1 (5 bases). V lost 0 bases and J 6 bases, leaving 20 bases between the germline ends. Germline V CDR1 and CDR2: DFQATT, SNEGSKA (reference sequence). The CDR3 is 16 amino acids. Here the CDR3 reads CSARDLSRASSSEAFF. The CDR3 DNA is TGCAGTGCTAGAGATCTGAGCAGGGCTAGTAGCTCTGAAGCTTTCTTT.

The rearrangement links TRBV7-9 to TRBJ2-2; D may correspond to TRBD1 or TRBD2 (5 bases each). This CDR3 has 12 amino acids. Germline CDR1 and CDR2: SEHNR and FQNEAQ (reference sequence). V gave up 10 bases and J gave up 5 bases, with 11 bases separating them. CDR3 DNA sequence: TGTGCCACCGCATGGGGGACCGGGGAGCTGTTTTTT. It translates to CATAWGTGELFF.

As for this clonotype: One end of the junction does not line up with germline, which may come from a read error. The gene calls are TRBV4-1 and TRBJ1-2; D call uncertain. There are 15 residues in the CDR3. Germline lookup yields CDR1 MGHRA and CDR2 YSYEKL. CDR3 sequence reads: CVSSQTPLANYGYTF. For the CDR3, the DNA is TGCGTCAGCAGCCAGACACCTTTAGCTAACTATGGCTACACCTTC.

The chain carries TRBV7-6 and TRBJ1-6, with TRBD1 identical over 9 bases. The CDR3 consists of 22 residues. The ends lost 1 base at V and 0 bases at J; junction bases unmatched: 16. CDR1 SGHVS and CDR2 FNYEAQ come from the germline V gene. CDR3 coding DNA: TGTGCCAGCAGCTTAGGCAACAGGGGGCTGGTCGGACCAAGCTCCTATAATTCACCCCTCCACTTT. Its translation is CASSLGNRGLVGPSSYNSPLHF.

V and J are TRBV6-6 and TRBJ2-5; TRBD1 agrees at 10 bases. Trimming took 5 bases from V and 1 from J; bases not matched to a gene: 13. This CDR3 is built from 18 residues. Germline lookup yields CDR1 MNHNY and CDR2 SVGAGI (reference sequence). CDR3 residues: CASSQGTGASYFQETQYF. Written as DNA, the CDR3 is TGTGCCAGCAGTCAAGGGACAGGGGCCTCCTACTTCCAAGAGACCCAGTACTTC.

There are a few counts of this clonotype. The chain carries TRBV6-2 or TRBV6-3 and TRBJ2-7, with 7 nucleotides matching TRBD2. The CDR3 has 16 amino acids. The germline gives CDR1 MNHEY, CDR2 SVGEGT. Trimming cost V 5 bases and J 3 bases; bases outside gene matches: 13. This CDR3 is CASSLFSASGSYEQYF. DNA of the CDR3: TGTGCCAGCAGTCTGTTTTCGGCTAGCGGAAGCTACGAGCAGTACTTC.

This clonotype has just a few counts. The genes are TRBV6-6 and TRBJ1-1; 9 nucleotides match TRBD1. The CDR3 has 19 amino acids. Trimming removed 7 bases from V and 1 base from J; junction bases left unmatched: 19. Germline V CDR1 and CDR2: MNHNY, SVGAGI (reference sequence). In DNA, the CDR3 is TGTGCCAGCAACCAGAACTACAGGGGGCCGAAACCACCGAACACTGAAGCTTTCTTT. Protein product: CASNQNYRGPKPPNTEAFF.

This chain connects TRBV11-3 to TRBJ1-5; D unclear. Trimming removed 5 bases from V and 3 bases from J, with 5 bases in between. Looked up from germline, CDR1 is SGHNT and CDR2 is YENEEA. The CDR3 is 12 residues long. The CDR3 reads CASSVLNQPQHF. Here the CDR3 DNA reads TGTGCCAGCAGCGTCCTCAATCAGCCCCAGCATTTT.

V is TRBV7-2 and J is TRBJ2-1; 13 bases are shared with TRBD2. The junction had 7 bases not matched to a gene; V was cut back by 3 bases and J by 5 bases. CDR1 and CDR2 from the germline V gene are SGHTA and FQGNSA. The CDR3 is made up of 17 amino acids. This chain's CDR3 is CASSFGLAGALDNEQFF. CDR3 DNA sequence: TGTGCCAGCAGCTTCGGACTAGCGGGGGCCTTGGACAATGAGCAGTTCTTC.

In its sample, this clonotype was seen many times. The rearrangement links TRBV7-2 to TRBJ2-1; D is perhaps TRBD1 or TRBD2 (6 bases each). This CDR3 is 15 amino acids long. The germline gives CDR1 SGHTA, CDR2 FQGNSA. The germline V and J ends were trimmed by 1 base and 10 bases, with 17 bases remaining between them. The CDR3 DNA is TGTGCCAGCAGCTTAGATTTTTTCGGGGGCTGGGAGCAGTTCTTC. It translates to CASSLDFFGGWEQFF.

V gene TRBV7-2 combines with J gene TRBJ1-1; D perhaps matches TRBD1 (6 bases). Germline CDR1 reads SGHTA; CDR2 reads FQGNSA. Deletions cut 1 base from V and 0 bases from J, with 12 bases between. The CDR3 is made up of 16 amino acids. DNA for the CDR3: TGTGCCAGCAGCTTAGGGAGGGGGATTCTGAACACTGAAGCTTTCTTT. The encoded protein is CASSLGRGILNTEAFF.

CDR3 coding DNA: TGTGCCAGCAGTTTTGGTCTAGTGTACAATGAGCAGTTCTTC. Translated: CASSFGLVYNEQFF. The chain is built from TRBV27 and TRBJ2-1, with unresolved D. The CDR3 spans 14 residues. V lost 3 bases and J lost 4, with 10 bases in between. Germline V gene data show CDR1 as MNHEY and CDR2 as SMNVEV (reference sequence).

The genes are TRBV20-1 and TRBJ2-7, with unresolved D. Deletions cut 3 bases from V and 2 bases from J, with 8 bases between. CDR3 length: 12 amino acids. CDR1 is DFQATT and CDR2 is SNEGSKA in the germline V gene (reference sequence). The CDR3, as DNA: TGCAGTGCTAGTCCAGCTACCTACGAGCAGTACTTC. It yields the protein CSASPATYEQYF.

This sequence joins TRBV7-6 and TRBJ2-5; D possibly uses TRBD1 or TRBD2 (5 bases each). The CDR3 is 18 residues long. Trimming took 2 bases from V and 2 from J, leaving 21 bases between them. The germline V gene has CDR1 SGHVS and CDR2 FNYEAQ. The DNA for the CDR3 is TGTGCCAGCAGCTTAATAGAAGGGGAGAGGGGAAGGCAAGAGACCCAGTACTTC. Translated: CASSLIEGERGRQETQYF.

Many counts were recorded for this clonotype. V is TRBV7-2 and J is TRBJ1-3, with D possibly TRBD1 on 6 matching bases. Per the germline V gene, CDR1 is SGHTA and CDR2 is FQGNSA. This CDR3 has 18 amino acids. The V end was cut by 2 bases, the J end by 3 bases, with 20 bases between. The CDR3 DNA reads TGTGCCAGCAGCTTAAGGCCCGGACAGTCGCTATTTGGAAACACCATATATTTT. This sequence encodes CASSLRPGQSLFGNTIYF.

J is TRBJ1-1 and V is TRBV11-3; 10 bases fit TRBD1. With V trimmed by 5 bases and J by 10 bases, 7 bases remained unmatched. The CDR3 has 13 residues. The V gene's germline CDR1 is SGHNT and CDR2 YENEEA. CDR3 nucleotide sequence: TGTGCCAGCAGCCCCGGGACAGGGGTTGGAGCTTTCTTT. Amino acids: CASSPGTGVGAFF.